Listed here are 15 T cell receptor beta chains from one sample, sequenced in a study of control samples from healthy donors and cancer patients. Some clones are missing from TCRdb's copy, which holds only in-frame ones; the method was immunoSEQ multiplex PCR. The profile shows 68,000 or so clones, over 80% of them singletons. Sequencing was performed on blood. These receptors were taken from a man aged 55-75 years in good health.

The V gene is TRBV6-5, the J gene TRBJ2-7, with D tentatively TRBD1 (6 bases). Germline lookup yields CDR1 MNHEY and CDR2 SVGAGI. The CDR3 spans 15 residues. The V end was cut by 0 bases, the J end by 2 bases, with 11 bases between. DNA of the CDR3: TGTGCCAGCAGTTACTCGGCCCAGGGGACCTACGAGCAGTACTTC. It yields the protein CASSYSAQGTYEQYF.

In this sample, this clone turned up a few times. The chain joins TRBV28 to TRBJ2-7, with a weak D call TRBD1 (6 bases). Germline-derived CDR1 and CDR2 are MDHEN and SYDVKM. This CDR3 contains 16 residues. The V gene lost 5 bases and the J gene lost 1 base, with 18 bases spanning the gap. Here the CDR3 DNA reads TGTGCCAGCAGTCCCCTGGCAGGGGTATTTTCCTACGAGCAGTACTTC. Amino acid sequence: CASSPLAGVFSYEQYF.

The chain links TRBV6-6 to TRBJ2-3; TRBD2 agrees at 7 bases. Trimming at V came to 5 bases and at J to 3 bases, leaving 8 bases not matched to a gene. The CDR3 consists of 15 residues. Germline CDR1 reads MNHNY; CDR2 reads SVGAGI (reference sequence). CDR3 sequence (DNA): TGTGCCAGCAGTACGGGGAGGGCGGGAACAGATACGCAGTATTTT. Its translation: CASSTGRAGTDTQYF.

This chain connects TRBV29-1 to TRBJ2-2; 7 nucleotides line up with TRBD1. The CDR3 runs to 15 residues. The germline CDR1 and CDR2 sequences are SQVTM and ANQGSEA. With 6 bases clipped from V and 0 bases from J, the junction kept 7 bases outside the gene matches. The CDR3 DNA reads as TGCAGCGTCAAGATTGGGACAGCGAACACCGGGGAGCTGTTTTTT. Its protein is CSVKIGTANTGELFF.

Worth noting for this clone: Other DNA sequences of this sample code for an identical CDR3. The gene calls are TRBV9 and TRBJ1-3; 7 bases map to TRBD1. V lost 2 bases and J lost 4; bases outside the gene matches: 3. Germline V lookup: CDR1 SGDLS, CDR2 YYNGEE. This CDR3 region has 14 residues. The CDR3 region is CASSVGTVGNTIYF. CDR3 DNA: TGTGCCAGCAGCGTCGGGACAGTAGGAAACACCATATATTTT.

CDR3 DNA: TGTGCCTGGAGTGTTATGGGGGGCGGTGGACAGCCCCAGCATTTT. This sequence encodes CAWSVMGGGGQPQHF. The chain recombines TRBV30 with TRBJ1-5, with D maybe TRBD1 (6 bases). V gave up 0 bases and J gave up 7 bases, with 16 bases separating them. The CDR3 is 15 residues long. Germline V gene lookup returns CDR1 GTSNPN and CDR2 SVGIG (reference sequence).

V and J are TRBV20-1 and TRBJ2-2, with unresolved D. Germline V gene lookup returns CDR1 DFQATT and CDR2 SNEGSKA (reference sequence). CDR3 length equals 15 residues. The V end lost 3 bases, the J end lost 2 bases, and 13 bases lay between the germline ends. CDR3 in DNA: TGCAGTGCTAGTTTGCGACTCCTTAACACCGGGGAGCTGTTTTTT. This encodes CSASLRLLNTGELFF.

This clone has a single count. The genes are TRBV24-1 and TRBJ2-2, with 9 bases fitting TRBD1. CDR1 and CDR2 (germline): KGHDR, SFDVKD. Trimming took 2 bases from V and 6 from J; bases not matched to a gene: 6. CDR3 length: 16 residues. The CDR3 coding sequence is TGTGCCACCAGTGATTCTACAGGGGGCGATCCCGGGGAGCTGTTTTTT. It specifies CATSDSTGGDPGELFF.

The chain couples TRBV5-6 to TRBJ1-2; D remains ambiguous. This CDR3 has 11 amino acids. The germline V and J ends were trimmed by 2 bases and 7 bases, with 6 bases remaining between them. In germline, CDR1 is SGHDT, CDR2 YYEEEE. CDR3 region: CASSFRGGYTF. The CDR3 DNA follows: TGTGCCAGCAGCTTCCGAGGTGGCTACACCTTC.

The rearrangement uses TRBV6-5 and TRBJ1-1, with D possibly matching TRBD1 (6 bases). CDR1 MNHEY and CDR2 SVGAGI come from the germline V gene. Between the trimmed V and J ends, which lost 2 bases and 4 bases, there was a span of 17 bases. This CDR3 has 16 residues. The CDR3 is CASSYGSGVVGTEAFF. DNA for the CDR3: TGTGCCAGCAGTTACGGGTCAGGGGTTGTCGGCACTGAAGCTTTCTTT.

CDR3 nucleotide sequence: TGTGCCAGCAGCGTAGAGGATCAAGCCAATGGCTACACCTTC. This sequence encodes CASSVEDQANGYTF. V is TRBV9 and J is TRBJ1-2; D uncertain. CDR3 length: 14 residues. Trimming shortened V by 0 bases and J by 6 bases, and 12 bases separated the two germline ends. Germline V CDR1 and CDR2: SGDLS, YYNGEE. The whole variable domain, remainder taken from reference TRBV9 and TRBJ1-2, is DSGVTQTPKHLITATGQRVTLRCSPRSGDLSVYWYQQSLDQGLQFLIQYYNGEERAKGNILERFSAQQFPDLHSELNLSSLELGDSALYFCASSVEDQANGYTFGSGTRLTVV.

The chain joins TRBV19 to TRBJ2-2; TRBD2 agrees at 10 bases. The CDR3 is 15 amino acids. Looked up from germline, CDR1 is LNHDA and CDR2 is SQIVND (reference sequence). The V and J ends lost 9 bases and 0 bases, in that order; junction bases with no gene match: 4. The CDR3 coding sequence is TGTGCCAGCACTCTAGCGGGAGCGAACACCGGGGAGCTGTTTTTT. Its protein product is CASTLAGANTGELFF.

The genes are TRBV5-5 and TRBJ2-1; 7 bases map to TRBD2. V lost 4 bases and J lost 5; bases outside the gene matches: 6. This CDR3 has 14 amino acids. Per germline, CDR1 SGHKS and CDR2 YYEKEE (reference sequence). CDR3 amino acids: CASSLTGTNNEQFF. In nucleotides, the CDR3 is TGTGCCAGCAGCCTCACCGGGACTAACAATGAGCAGTTCTTC.

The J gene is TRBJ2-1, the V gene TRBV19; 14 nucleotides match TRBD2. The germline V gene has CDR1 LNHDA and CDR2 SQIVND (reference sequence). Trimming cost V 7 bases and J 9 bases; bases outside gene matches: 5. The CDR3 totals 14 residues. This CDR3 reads CASKGLAGDGEQFF. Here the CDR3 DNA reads TGTGCCAGTAAGGGACTAGCGGGAGATGGTGAGCAGTTCTTC.

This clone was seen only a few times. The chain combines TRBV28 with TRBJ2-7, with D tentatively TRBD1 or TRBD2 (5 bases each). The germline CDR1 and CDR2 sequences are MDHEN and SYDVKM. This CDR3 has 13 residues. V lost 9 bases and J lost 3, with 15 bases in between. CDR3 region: CASTGLTNYEQYF. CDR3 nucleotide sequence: TGTGCCAGTACAGGACTTACAAACTACGAGCAGTACTTC.